This T cell receptor beta chain emerged from a study of blood T cell repertoires in COVID-19. With 1 base removed from V and 13 bases from J, the gap between germline ends came to 17 bases. This CDR3 is 14 amino acids long. Germline V lookup: CDR1 MGHRA, CDR2 YSYEKL. Generated by immunoSEQ multiplex PCR, the TCRdb table keeps only in-frame clones and is missing some. There are roughly 160,000 clones in the sample; about 85% occur only once, and almost 1% lies in the top ten. This chain uses TRBV4-1 with TRBJ2-4, with D possibly TRBD2 on 6 matching bases. What was sequenced was peripheral blood. The clonotype was recovered from a man between 18 and 29 years old with acute or convalescent COVID-19. The CDR3 DNA follows: TGCGCCAGCAGCCAAGTCCCTGGGCGGGGAGAACAGTACTTC. Amino acid sequence: CASSQVPGRGEQYF.